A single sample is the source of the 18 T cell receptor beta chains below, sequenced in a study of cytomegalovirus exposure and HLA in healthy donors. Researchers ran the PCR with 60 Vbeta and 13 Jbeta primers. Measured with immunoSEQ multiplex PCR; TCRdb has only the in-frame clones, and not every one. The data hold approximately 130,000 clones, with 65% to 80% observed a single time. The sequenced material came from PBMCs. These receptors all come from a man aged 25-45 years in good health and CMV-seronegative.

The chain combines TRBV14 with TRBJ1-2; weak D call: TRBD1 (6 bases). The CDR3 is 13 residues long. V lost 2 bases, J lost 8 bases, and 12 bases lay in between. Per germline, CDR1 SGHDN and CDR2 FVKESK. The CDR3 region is CASSQTSRGGYTF. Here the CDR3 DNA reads TGTGCCAGCAGCCAAACGAGCAGGGGCGGCTACACCTTC.

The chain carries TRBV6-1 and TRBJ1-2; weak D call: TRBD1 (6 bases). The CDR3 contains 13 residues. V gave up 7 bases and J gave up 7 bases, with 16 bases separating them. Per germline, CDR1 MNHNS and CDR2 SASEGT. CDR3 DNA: TGTGCCAGCATGGGGTCACAGGGCCTTGGCTACACCTTC. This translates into CASMGSQGLGYTF.

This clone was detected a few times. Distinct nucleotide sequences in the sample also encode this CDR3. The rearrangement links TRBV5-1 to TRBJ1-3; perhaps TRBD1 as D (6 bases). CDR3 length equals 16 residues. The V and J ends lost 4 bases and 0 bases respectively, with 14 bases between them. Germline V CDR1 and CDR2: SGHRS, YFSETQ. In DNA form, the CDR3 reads TGCGCCAGCAGCGGAGGACAGCTGAGCTCTGGAAACACCATATATTTT. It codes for CASSGGQLSSGNTIYF.

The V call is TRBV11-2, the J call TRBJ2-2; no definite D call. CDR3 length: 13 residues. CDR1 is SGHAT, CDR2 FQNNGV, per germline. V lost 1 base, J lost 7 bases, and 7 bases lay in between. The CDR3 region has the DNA TGTGCCAGCAGCTTAGGGCGGATCGGGGAGCTGTTTTTT. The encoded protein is CASSLGRIGELFF.

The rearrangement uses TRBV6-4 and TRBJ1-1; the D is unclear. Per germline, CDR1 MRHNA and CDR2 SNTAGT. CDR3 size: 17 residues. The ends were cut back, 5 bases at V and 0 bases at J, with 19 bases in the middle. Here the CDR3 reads CASSQLNPLQMNTEAFF. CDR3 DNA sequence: TGTGCCAGCAGTCAACTAAACCCGCTGCAGATGAACACTGAAGCTTTCTTT.

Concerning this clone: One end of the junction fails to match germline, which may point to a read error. For the CDR3, the DNA is TGTGCCAGCAGCTACTCTAGGACAGGGGGGACTGAAGCTTTCTTT. It is translated as CASSYSRTGGTEAFF. The chain couples TRBV6-6 to TRBJ1-1; 10 bases line up with TRBD1. Germline lookup yields CDR1 MNHNY and CDR2 SVGAGI (reference sequence). The CDR3 runs 15 residues.

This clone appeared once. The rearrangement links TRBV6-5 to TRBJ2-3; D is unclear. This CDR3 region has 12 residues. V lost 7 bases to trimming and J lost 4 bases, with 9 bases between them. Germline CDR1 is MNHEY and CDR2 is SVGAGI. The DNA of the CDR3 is TGTGCCAGCACTAACGCGGCAGATACGCAGTATTTT. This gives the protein CASTNAADTQYF.

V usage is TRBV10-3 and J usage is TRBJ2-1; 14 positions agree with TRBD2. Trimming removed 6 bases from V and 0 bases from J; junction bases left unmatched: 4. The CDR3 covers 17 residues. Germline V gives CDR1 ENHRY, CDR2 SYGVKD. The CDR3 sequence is CAISGTSGSPSYNEQFF. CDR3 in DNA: TGTGCCATCAGCGGGACTAGCGGGAGCCCCTCCTACAATGAGCAGTTCTTC.

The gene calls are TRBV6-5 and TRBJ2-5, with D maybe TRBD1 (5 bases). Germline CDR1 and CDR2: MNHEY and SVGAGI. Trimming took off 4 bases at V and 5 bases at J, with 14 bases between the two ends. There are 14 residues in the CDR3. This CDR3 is CASSSPTGSETQYF. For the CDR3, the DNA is TGTGCCAGCAGTTCCCCCACAGGTTCGGAGACCCAGTACTTC.

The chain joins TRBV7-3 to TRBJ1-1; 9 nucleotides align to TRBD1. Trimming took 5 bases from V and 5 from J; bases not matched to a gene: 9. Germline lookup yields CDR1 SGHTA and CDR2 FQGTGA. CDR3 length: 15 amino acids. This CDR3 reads CASSDFGTGRTEAFF. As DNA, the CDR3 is TGTGCCAGCAGCGATTTCGGGACAGGGAGGACTGAAGCTTTCTTT.

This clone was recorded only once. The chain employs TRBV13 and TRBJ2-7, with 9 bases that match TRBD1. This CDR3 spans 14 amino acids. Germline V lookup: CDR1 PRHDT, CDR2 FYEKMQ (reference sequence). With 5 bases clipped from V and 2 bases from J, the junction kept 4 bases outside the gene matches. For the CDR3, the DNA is TGTGCCAGCAGCGCAAGGACAGGGGCCTACGAGCAGTACTTC. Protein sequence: CASSARTGAYEQYF.

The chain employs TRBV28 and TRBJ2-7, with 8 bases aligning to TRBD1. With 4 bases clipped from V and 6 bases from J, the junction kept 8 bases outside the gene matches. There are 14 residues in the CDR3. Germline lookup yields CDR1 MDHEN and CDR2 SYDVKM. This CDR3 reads CASSSGGQWSEQYF. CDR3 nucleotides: TGTGCCAGCAGTTCAGGGGGCCAATGGTCCGAGCAGTACTTC. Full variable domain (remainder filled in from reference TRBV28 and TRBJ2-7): DVKVTQSSRYLVKRTGEKVFLECVQDMDHENMFWYRQDPGLGLRLIYFSYDVKMKEKGDIPEGYSVSREKKERFSLILESASTNQTSMYLCASSSGGQWSEQYFGPGTRLTVT.

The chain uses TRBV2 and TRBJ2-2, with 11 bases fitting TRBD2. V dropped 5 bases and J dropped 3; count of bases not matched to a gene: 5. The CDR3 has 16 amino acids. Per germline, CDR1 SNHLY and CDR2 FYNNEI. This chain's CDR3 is CASSTGLAGDTGELFF. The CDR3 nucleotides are TGTGCCAGCAGTACCGGACTAGCGGGCGACACCGGGGAGCTGTTTTTT.

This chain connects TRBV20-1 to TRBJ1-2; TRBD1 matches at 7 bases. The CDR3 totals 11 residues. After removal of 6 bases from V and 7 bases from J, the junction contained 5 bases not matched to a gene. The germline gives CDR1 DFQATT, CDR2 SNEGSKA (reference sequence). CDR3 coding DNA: TGCAGTGCGACAGGGTGGGGTGGCTACACCTTC. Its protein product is CSATGWGGYTF.

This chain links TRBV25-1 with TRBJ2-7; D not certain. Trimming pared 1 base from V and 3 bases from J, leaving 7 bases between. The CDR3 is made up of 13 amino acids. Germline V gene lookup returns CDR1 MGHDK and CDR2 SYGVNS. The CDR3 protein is CASSEFGRYEQYF. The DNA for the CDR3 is TGTGCCAGCAGTGAATTTGGGCGCTACGAGCAGTACTTC.

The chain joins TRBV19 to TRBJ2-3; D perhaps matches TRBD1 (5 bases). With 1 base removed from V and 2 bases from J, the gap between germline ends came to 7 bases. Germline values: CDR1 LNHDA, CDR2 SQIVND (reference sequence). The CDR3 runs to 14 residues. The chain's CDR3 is CASSIAGHTDTQYF. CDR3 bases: TGTGCCAGTAGTATAGCCGGACACACAGATACGCAGTATTTT.

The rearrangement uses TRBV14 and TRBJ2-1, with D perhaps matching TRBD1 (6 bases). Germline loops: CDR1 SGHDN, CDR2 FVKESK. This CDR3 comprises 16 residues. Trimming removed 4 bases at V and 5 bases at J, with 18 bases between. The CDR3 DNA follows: TGTGCCAGCAGCCCACGCGGCGGACAGATTAACAATGAGCAGTTCTTC. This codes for CASSPRGGQINNEQFF. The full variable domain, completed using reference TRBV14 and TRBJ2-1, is EAGVTQFPSHSVIEKGQTVTLRCDPISGHDNLYWYRRVMGKEIKFLLHFVKESKQDESGMPNNRFLAERTGGTYSTLKVQPAELEDSGVYFCASSPRGGQINNEQFFGPGTRLTVL.

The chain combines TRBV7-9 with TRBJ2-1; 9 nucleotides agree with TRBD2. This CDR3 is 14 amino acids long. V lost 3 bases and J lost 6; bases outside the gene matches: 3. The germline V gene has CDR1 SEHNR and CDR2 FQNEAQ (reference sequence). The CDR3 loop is CASSFGGRANEQFF. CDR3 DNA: TGTGCCAGCAGCTTCGGCGGGAGGGCCAATGAGCAGTTCTTC.